The T cell receptor beta chain described here comes from a study of T-cell memory formation after mild COVID-19. Study results and caveats: Memory sampled before infection contained some responding clones, suggesting cross-reactive memory joined. From day 15 to 85, contracting clones were balanced between CD4 and CD8, whereas later expanders leaned toward CD4+.

There are 13 residues in the CDR3. Between the trimmed V and J ends, which lost 3 bases and 2 bases, there was a span of 8 bases. Germline V CDR1 and CDR2: DFQATT, SNEGSKA (reference sequence). Points on this clonotype: The antigen remains undetermined.

TCRdb called the 5' RACE reads again in MiXCR, with one record for every CDR3 protein. The sample includes 200,000 or so distinct CDR3 sequences, over 9% of them seen just once. This rearrangement joins TRBV20-1 to TRBJ1-5; tentative D call: TRBD1 (5 bases). The sequence was collected from a man between 18 and 29 years old who had mild COVID-19 (a few samples of this study predate the infection). Cell type and time point are not known. The sample was PBMCs or a T cell subset sorted from them (not recorded which). CDR3 in amino acids: CSASPGGNQPQHF. CDR3 DNA: TGCAGTGCTAGCCCGGGGGGCAATCAGCCCCAGCATTTT.